These 13 T cell receptor beta chains share one sample of origin, sequenced in a study of human T cells and chemical hapten exposure. TCRdb reprocessed the RACE reads via MiXCR and lists one record per CDR3 protein. The data contain around 300,000 distinct CDR3 sequences, under 8% of them singletons. The time point is: patch test 1, 2 weeks after DPC sensitization. The treatment here: therapeutic diphenylcyclopropenone sensitization with weekly scalp DPC. The sample in question was whole blood, obtained in connection with sensitization to the hapten diphenylcyclopropenone (DPC). These receptors all come from a woman under 30 with alopecia areata. Some clones in this sample may be carry-over from other donors' samples.

This clonotype was counted many times. The chain carries TRBV13 and TRBJ2-2, with a tentative D call TRBD2 (6 bases). This CDR3 is 16 amino acids long. The V gene's germline CDR1 is PRHDT and CDR2 FYEKMQ (reference sequence). V was clipped by 4 bases and J by 7 bases, with 19 bases between them. The CDR3 sequence is CASSSLSGSWGGELFF. CDR3 nucleotide sequence: TGTGCCAGCAGCTCCCTCAGCGGGTCCTGGGGCGGGGAGCTGTTTTTT.

This clonotype was recorded many times. This chain connects TRBV12-3 or TRBV12-4 to TRBJ2-7, with TRBD1 identical over 9 bases. CDR3 length: 13 amino acids. The V and J ends lost 5 bases and 4 bases, in that order; junction bases with no gene match: 3. CDR3 loop: CASSPGTGYEQYF. DNA for the CDR3: TGTGCCAGCAGTCCCGGGACAGGGTACGAGCAGTACTTC.

This clonotype has at least ten counts. The chain joins TRBV12-3 or TRBV12-4 to TRBJ2-2; D is possibly TRBD1 or TRBD2 (6 bases each). V was shortened by 7 bases and J by 7 bases, with 22 bases between the two germline ends. CDR3 length: 16 amino acids. This CDR3 reads CASNSLTGPRGGELFF. For the CDR3, the DNA is TGTGCCAGCAACTCATTGACAGGCCCGCGGGGCGGGGAGCTGTTTTTT.

The chain links TRBV11-1 to TRBJ2-7; D might be TRBD1 (5 bases). The V end was cut by 1 base, the J end by 2 bases, with 6 bases between. Germline V gives CDR1 SGHAT, CDR2 FQDESV (reference sequence). The CDR3 has 13 residues. CDR3 DNA sequence: TGTGCCAGCAGCTTAGGGACAACCTACGAGCAGTACTTC. Its translation is CASSLGTTYEQYF.

This clonotype has ten or more counts. The V and J genes are TRBV5-1 and TRBJ2-7; 9 nucleotides match TRBD2. The CDR3 runs 16 residues. J was trimmed by 3 bases and V by 4 bases; bases with no gene match: 11. Germline V CDR1 and CDR2: SGHRS, YFSETQ. CDR3: CASSIALAGANYEQYF. CDR3 bases: TGCGCCAGCAGCATCGCGTTAGCGGGGGCCAACTACGAGCAGTACTTC.

This chain connects TRBV9 to TRBJ2-1; D gene unclear. V dropped 5 bases and J dropped 7 bases, with 7 bases sitting between them. This CDR3 is built from 11 residues. Germline-derived CDR1 and CDR2 are SGDLS and YYNGEE. The CDR3 region is CASSLENEQFF. DNA for the CDR3: TGTGCCAGCAGTCTGGAGAATGAGCAGTTCTTC.

The table lists this clonotype with a few counts. The genes are TRBV28 and TRBJ1-1; maybe TRBD1 (6 bases). Germline CDR1 is MDHEN and CDR2 is SYDVKM. With 4 bases removed from V and 10 bases from J, the gap between germline ends came to 16 bases. The CDR3 runs 13 residues. CDR3 residues: CASSSLWTEPAFF. The CDR3 DNA reads TGTGCCAGCAGTTCACTCTGGACAGAGCCAGCTTTCTTT.

This clonotype occurred many times. One end of the junction does not line up with germline, which may come from a read error. The chain uses TRBV6-2 or TRBV6-3 and TRBJ1-1, with no clear D. The CDR3 has 12 amino acids. Germline V gene sequence: CDR1 MNHEY, CDR2 SVGEGT. The CDR3 protein is CASSYTKTGPRF. The CDR3 DNA is TGTGCCAGCAGTTACACGAAGACCGGGCCTCGATTT.

This clonotype was found a few times. The gene calls are TRBV19 and TRBJ2-6, with 7 bases aligning to TRBD1. This CDR3 has 18 amino acids. V gave up 3 bases and J gave up 2 bases; unmatched junction bases: 10. Germline CDR1 is LNHDA and CDR2 is SQIVND (reference sequence). The CDR3 loop reads CASSIPGQHTPGANVLTF. DNA of the CDR3: TGTGCCAGTAGTATTCCGGGACAGCATACCCCTGGGGCCAACGTCCTGACTTTC.

This clonotype was picked up many times. The CDR3 region has the DNA TGTGCCAGCGGAAAGCAGGCGACGCTTAATCAGCCCCAGCATTTT. Amino acid sequence: CASGKQATLNQPQHF. V is TRBV6-1 and J is TRBJ1-5; no firm D call. This CDR3 is built from 15 residues. V was trimmed by 8 bases and J by 4 bases, leaving 18 bases between them. Germline CDR1 and CDR2: MNHNS and SASEGT.

The rearrangement links TRBV13 to TRBJ1-2; no firm D call. Germline assignment: CDR1 PRHDT and CDR2 FYEKMQ (reference sequence). V lost 5 bases, J lost 5 bases, and 15 bases lay in between. CDR3 length: 14 residues. CDR3 nucleotides: TGTGCCAGCAGCATAGAGGAAAAGGAGTATGGCTACACCTTC. It specifies CASSIEEKEYGYTF.

This clonotype was observed a handful of times. The chain links TRBV2 to TRBJ1-4, with 9 nucleotides matching TRBD1. The V segment lost 4 bases and the J segment 8 bases; nucleotides outside the gene matches: 8. From germline, CDR1 is SNHLY and CDR2 FYNNEI. CDR3 length: 15 residues. The CDR3 nucleotides read TGTGCCAGCAGTGTACCGGGACAGGGACAGGAAAAACTGTTTTTT. This sequence encodes CASSVPGQGQEKLFF.

This clonotype came up many times. The DNA for the CDR3 is TGTGCCAGCAGCCAAGTTGTGGGGGGCGGCACTGAAGCTTTCTTT. Protein: CASSQVVGGGTEAFF. The J gene is TRBJ1-1, the V gene TRBV3-1, with a possible D match to TRBD1 (6 bases). There are 15 residues in the CDR3. The germline V gene encodes CDR1 LGHDT and CDR2 YNNKEL (reference sequence). V lost 1 base and J 4 bases, leaving 13 bases between the germline ends.